This TCR beta chain appears in the sequencing data of a study of OX40 agonist ivuxolimab in advanced cancers. In the study overall: An agonistic anti-OX40 (CD134) antibody, ivuxolimab, was used to treat the patients.

Looked up from germline, CDR1 is MNHEY and CDR2 is SMNVEV (reference sequence). V lost 5 bases, J lost 7 bases, and 17 bases lay in between. This CDR3 comprises 14 residues. Sequencing was performed with immunoSEQ multiplex PCR; in TCRdb, only in-frame clones are kept and a portion is missing. The data hold roughly 60,000 clones, with roughly 84% observed a single time. The starting material was CD4+ or CD8+ T cells sorted from blood, obtained in a trial of the OX40 agonist ivuxolimab. The chain carries TRBV27 and TRBJ1-2; D remains unclear. The TCR sequence derives from an adult with an advanced solid tumor such as melanoma, head and neck, liver or kidney cancer. CDR3 protein: CASSRFEQSSGYTF. The CDR3 DNA follows: TGTGCCAGCAGTAGATTCGAACAGAGCTCTGGCTACACCTTC.